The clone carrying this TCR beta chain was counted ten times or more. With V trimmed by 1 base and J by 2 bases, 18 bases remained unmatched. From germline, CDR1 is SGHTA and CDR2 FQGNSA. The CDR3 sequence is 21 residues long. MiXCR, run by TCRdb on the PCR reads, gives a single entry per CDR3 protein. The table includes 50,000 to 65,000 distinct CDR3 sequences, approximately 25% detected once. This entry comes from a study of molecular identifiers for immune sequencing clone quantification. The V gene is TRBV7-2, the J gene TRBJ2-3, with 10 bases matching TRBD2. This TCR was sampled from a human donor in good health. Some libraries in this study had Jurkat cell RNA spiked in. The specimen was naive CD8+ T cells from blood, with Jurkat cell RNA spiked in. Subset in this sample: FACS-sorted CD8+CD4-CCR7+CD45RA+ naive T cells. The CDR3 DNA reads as TGTGCCAGCAGCTTAGAGGGCCCGTACGCACTAGCGGGATATGTCACAGATACGCAGTATTTT. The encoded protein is CASSLEGPYALAGYVTDTQYF.